These 16 T cell receptor beta chains share one sample of origin, sequenced in a study of Graves' ophthalmopathy and Graves' hyperthyroidism (dated by TCRdb to the late 2010s). Sequenced on an Illumina HiSeq 2000. For repertoire sequencing, the TCR beta CDR3 regions were amplified from RNA transcripts. A first-round RT-PCR used HTBI primers with the Qiagen OneStep RT-PCR kit, followed by a second-round multiplex PCR, size selection and purification. TCRdb reprocessed the public reads (quality trimming at Q25 with fastp, clone calling with MiXCR) and kept in-frame beta chains. Merged by CDR3 protein, the rows form single entries marked with the most common genes and DNA. In this sample the table shows about 40,000 distinct CDR3 sequences, around 50% of which occur a single time. The top ten clones comprise roughly 18% of the sample. Material for sequencing was peripheral blood. These receptors originate from an adult man with Graves' ophthalmopathy.

This clonotype was picked up many times. The chain combines TRBV30 with TRBJ2-7, with D tentatively TRBD1 (5 bases). Germline values: CDR1 GTSNPN, CDR2 SVGIG (reference sequence). V was cut by 5 bases and J by 2 bases, with 13 bases left in between. The CDR3 consists of 13 residues. The chain's CDR3 is CAWQNRSAYEQYF. Here the CDR3 DNA reads TGTGCCTGGCAGAACAGGTCAGCCTACGAGCAGTACTTC.

By sample fraction, this clonotype is medium-sized. The chain carries TRBV15 and TRBJ1-3, with D perhaps matching TRBD1 (5 bases). V gave up 9 bases and J gave up 2 bases, with 11 bases separating them. This CDR3 has 13 residues. Per the germline V gene, CDR1 is LNHNV and CDR2 is YYDKDF (reference sequence). The CDR3 is CATGVIAGNTIYF. The CDR3 DNA is TGTGCCACAGGGGTTATAGCTGGAAACACCATATATTTT.

This clonotype has a count of ten or more. The chain recombines TRBV4-1 with TRBJ2-1, with 15 bases that match TRBD2. Germline CDR1 is MGHRA and CDR2 is YSYEKL. Trimming at V came to 3 bases and at J to 6 bases, leaving 12 bases not matched to a gene. The CDR3 is made up of 19 amino acids. CDR3 region: CASSQIGLAGGRVGNEQFF. For the CDR3, the DNA is TGCGCCAGCAGCCAGATAGGACTAGCGGGGGGGCGGGTTGGCAATGAGCAGTTCTTC.

At least ten counts were recorded for this clonotype. The chain uses TRBV4-3 and TRBJ2-1, with 8 positions matching TRBD2. V dropped 1 base and J dropped 10; count of bases not matched to a gene: 15. The V gene's germline CDR1 is LGHNA and CDR2 YSLEER. The CDR3 sequence is 17 residues long. CDR3 nucleotides: TGCGCCAGCAGCCAAGGGGGTTTGACGGGGCCGGGGGGGGAGCAGTTCTTC. Amino acid sequence: CASSQGGLTGPGGEQFF.

Here the CDR3 reads CASSTYGTGPYNEQFF. The CDR3 region has the DNA TGTGCCAGTAGTACCTACGGGACAGGACCCTACAATGAGCAGTTCTTC. The rearrangement links TRBV19 to TRBJ2-1; 8 bases map to TRBD1. The CDR3 has 16 amino acids. The germline CDR1 and CDR2 sequences are LNHDA and SQIVND (reference sequence). The V segment lost 4 bases and the J segment 2 bases; nucleotides outside the gene matches: 7.

This clonotype was seen at least ten times. A much larger clone sits a single nucleotide away, making a read error possible. The CDR3 does not close with the conserved phenylalanine or tryptophan, likely indicating a read error. The chain links TRBV10-1 to TRBJ2-5, with 7 nucleotides matching TRBD2. CDR3 length: 16 residues. With 0 bases clipped from V and 2 bases from J, the junction kept 6 bases outside the gene matches. CDR1 and CDR2 from the germline V gene are WNHNN and SYGVQD (reference sequence). The CDR3 here is CASSESKVGGQETQYS. The CDR3 nucleotides are TGCGCCAGCAGTGAGTCGAAGGTGGGGGGGCAAGAGACCCAGTACTCC.

This clonotype was seen repeatedly, ten times or more. This chain joins TRBV19 and TRBJ1-5; D not certain. Looked up from germline, CDR1 is LNHDA and CDR2 is SQIVND (reference sequence). This CDR3 contains 14 residues. Trimming took off 5 bases at V and 1 base at J, with 9 bases between the two ends. CDR3 amino acids: CASSYQESNQPQHF. Written as DNA, the CDR3 is TGTGCCAGTAGTTACCAGGAGAGCAATCAGCCCCAGCATTTT. Based on the CDR3 plus reference TRBV19 and TRBJ1-5, the full variable domain is DGGITQSPKYLFRKEGQNVTLSCEQNLNHDAMYWYRQDPGQGLRLIYYSQIVNDFQKGDIAEGYSVSREKKESFPLTVTSAQKNPTAFYLCASSYQESNQPQHFGDGTRLSIL.

This chain links TRBV7-9 with TRBJ2-7, with D tentatively TRBD1 (6 bases). CDR1 and CDR2 from the germline V gene are SEHNR and FQNEAQ (reference sequence). Trimming took off 6 bases at V and 3 bases at J, with 9 bases between the two ends. The CDR3 is 12 amino acids. The CDR3 DNA reads TGTGCCAGCAGAGGGGGTGTCTACGAGCAGTACTTC. It specifies CASRGGVYEQYF.

This clonotype is medium-sized by share. The chain combines TRBV7-2 with TRBJ2-3; unclear D gene. There are 12 residues in the CDR3. The V gene lost 5 bases and the J gene lost 5 bases, with 8 bases spanning the gap. Germline V gives CDR1 SGHTA, CDR2 FQGNSA. Here the CDR3 reads CASSRERDTQYF. The CDR3 nucleotides are TGTGCCAGCAGCCGCGAGAGAGATACGCAGTATTTT.

In the case of this clonotype: With a much larger clone just one base away, this may be a read error. The chain uses TRBV30 and TRBJ2-7; D is possibly TRBD1 (6 bases). The length of the CDR3 is 13 residues. Germline assignment: CDR1 GTSNPN and CDR2 SVGIG (reference sequence). The CDR3 sequence: CAWSGQAHYEQCF. The CDR3 DNA reads as TGTGCCTGGAGTGGACAGGCCCACTACGAGCAGTGCTTC.

The chain combines TRBV29-1 with TRBJ2-7, with D maybe TRBD1 (6 bases). In germline, CDR1 is SQVTM, CDR2 ANQGSEA. The CDR3 runs to 13 residues. Between the trimmed V and J ends, which lost 4 bases and 2 bases, there was a span of 12 bases. CDR3 loop: CSVVPGEAYEQYF. As DNA, the CDR3 is TGCAGCGTTGTGCCAGGGGAAGCCTACGAGCAGTACTTC.

This clonotype appeared many times. This chain connects TRBV6-1 to TRBJ1-3, with 8 bases matching TRBD1. The ends lost 6 bases at V and 8 bases at J; junction bases unmatched: 6. The germline gives CDR1 MNHNS, CDR2 SASEGT. The CDR3 sequence is 13 residues long. The CDR3 is CASRSGGGYTIYF. CDR3 sequence (DNA): TGTGCCAGCAGATCAGGGGGCGGATACACCATATATTTT.

At least ten counts were recorded for this clonotype. The J gene is TRBJ2-7, the V gene TRBV5-6, with 7 bases fitting TRBD1. The CDR3 has 15 residues. The ends lost 6 bases at V and 0 bases at J; junction bases unmatched: 9. Germline CDR1 is SGHDT and CDR2 is YYEEEE. CDR3 bases: TGTGCCAGCACCCAGACAGGGTCGAGCTCCTACGAGCAGTACGTC. Translated: CASTQTGSSSYEQYV.

In its sample, this clonotype ranks as medium-sized. The rearrangement links TRBV5-8 to TRBJ1-2; a weak D match, TRBD1 (6 bases). The V end lost 4 bases, the J end lost 5 bases, and 12 bases lay between the germline ends. Germline CDR1 SGHTS, CDR2 YDEGEE. There are 13 residues in the CDR3. Here the CDR3 reads CASSVTGKYGYTF. The CDR3 nucleotides read TGTGCCAGCAGCGTCACAGGGAAATATGGCTACACCTTC.

The J gene is TRBJ1-2, the V gene TRBV19; D possibly corresponds to TRBD1 (5 bases). The CDR3 is made up of 13 amino acids. Germline CDR1 LNHDA, CDR2 SQIVND (reference sequence). V lost 0 bases to trimming and J lost 6 bases, with 8 bases between them. The CDR3 DNA follows: TGTGCCAGTAGTATAGAAGGGGTGAATGGCTACACCTTC. Translation gives CASSIEGVNGYTF.

This clonotype was seen ten or more times. This rearrangement joins TRBV28 to TRBJ1-2; tentative D call: TRBD1 (6 bases). The CDR3 consists of 15 residues. Per germline, CDR1 MDHEN and CDR2 SYDVKM. V was clipped by 4 bases and J by 1 base, with 13 bases between them. In nucleotides, the CDR3 is TGTGCCAGCAGTTCCATAAACAGGGATAACTATGGCTACACCTTC. Its protein is CASSSINRDNYGYTF.